These 3 T cell receptor beta chains were sequenced from one sample in a study of shared clonotypes between healthy human individuals. The data were produced by immunoSEQ multiplex PCR, yet TCRdb's version contains in-frame clones alone and is incomplete. This sample carries about 1.5 million clones, 95% to 99% of them seen once, and the ten largest clones take 0.45%. The sequenced material came from naive CD4+ T cells sorted from blood. Subset of the sample: CD45RA+ positively selected. Receptor source: a man aged 25-45 years in good health.

This clone was seen a single time. The rearrangement uses TRBV5-8 and TRBJ2-2; 7 nucleotides match TRBD2. V was clipped by 4 bases and J by 4 bases; unmatched bases: 7. Germline loops: CDR1 SGHTS, CDR2 YDEGEE. The CDR3 length is 15 residues. CDR3 in amino acids: CASSHRAGVTGELFF. Here the CDR3 DNA reads TGTGCCAGCAGCCACCGGGCGGGAGTCACCGGGGAGCTGTTTTTT. The full variable domain, rest sourced from reference TRBV5-8 and TRBJ2-2, is EAGVTQSPTHLIKTRGQQATLRCSPISGHTSVYWYQQALGLGLQFLLWYDEGEERNRGNFPPRFSGRQFPNYSSELNVNALELEDSALYLCASSHRAGVTGELFFGEGSRLTVL.

The V call is TRBV6-1, the J call TRBJ1-1; 8 positions match TRBD1. Germline V gives CDR1 MNHNS, CDR2 SASEGT. V shed 5 bases and J 3 bases; nucleotides not matched to a gene: 8. The CDR3 contains 15 residues. The CDR3 is CASSPGTGLDTEAFF. The CDR3 DNA sequence: TGTGCCAGCAGTCCCGGGACAGGTTTGGACACTGAAGCTTTCTTT.

Here the CDR3 reads CASMLDRVEKLFF. CDR3 nucleotides: TGTGCCAGCATGTTAGACAGGGTTGAAAAACTGTTTTTT. This sequence joins TRBV2 and TRBJ1-4, with 7 nucleotides matching TRBD1. CDR1 is SNHLY and CDR2 is FYNNEI in the germline V gene. The CDR3 consists of 13 residues. The J segment lost 7 bases and the V segment lost 7 bases, leaving 6 bases of the junction unmatched.